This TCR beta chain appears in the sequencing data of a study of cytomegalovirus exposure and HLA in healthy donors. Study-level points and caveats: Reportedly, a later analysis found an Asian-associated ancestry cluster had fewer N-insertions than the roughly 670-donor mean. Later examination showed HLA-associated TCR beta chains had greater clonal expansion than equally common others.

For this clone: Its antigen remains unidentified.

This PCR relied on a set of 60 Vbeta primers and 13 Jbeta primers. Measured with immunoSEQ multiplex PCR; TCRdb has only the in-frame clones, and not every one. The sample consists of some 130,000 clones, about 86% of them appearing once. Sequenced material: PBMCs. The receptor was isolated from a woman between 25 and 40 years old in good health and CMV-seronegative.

The CDR3 nucleotides read TGTGCCAGCAGCTTAGAGGGGGTTGAGACCCAGTACTTC. This gives the protein CASSLEGVETQYF. The V gene is TRBV7-9, the J gene TRBJ2-5; possible D gene TRBD1, 6 bases. Germline V CDR1 and CDR2: SEHNR, FQNEAQ (reference sequence). The V end was cut by 1 base, the J end by 5 bases, with 8 bases between. This CDR3 comprises 13 residues.